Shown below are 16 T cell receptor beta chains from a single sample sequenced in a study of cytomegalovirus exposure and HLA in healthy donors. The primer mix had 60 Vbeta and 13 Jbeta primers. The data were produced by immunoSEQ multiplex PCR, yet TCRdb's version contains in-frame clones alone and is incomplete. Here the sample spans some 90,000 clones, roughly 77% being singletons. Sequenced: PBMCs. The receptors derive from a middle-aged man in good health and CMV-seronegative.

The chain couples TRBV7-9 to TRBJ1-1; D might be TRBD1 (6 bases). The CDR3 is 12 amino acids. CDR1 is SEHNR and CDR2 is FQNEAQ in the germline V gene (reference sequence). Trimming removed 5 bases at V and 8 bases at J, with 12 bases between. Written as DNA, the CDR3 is TGTGCCAGCAGCCCCCAAGGGGGAGAAGCTTTCTTT. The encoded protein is CASSPQGGEAFF.

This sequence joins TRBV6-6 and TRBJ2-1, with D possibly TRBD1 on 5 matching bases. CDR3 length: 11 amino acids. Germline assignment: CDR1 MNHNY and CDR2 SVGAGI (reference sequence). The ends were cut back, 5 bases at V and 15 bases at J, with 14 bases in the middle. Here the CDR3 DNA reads TGTGCCAGCAGTGAACTTTCAGGGATGTTCTTC. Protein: CASSELSGMFF.

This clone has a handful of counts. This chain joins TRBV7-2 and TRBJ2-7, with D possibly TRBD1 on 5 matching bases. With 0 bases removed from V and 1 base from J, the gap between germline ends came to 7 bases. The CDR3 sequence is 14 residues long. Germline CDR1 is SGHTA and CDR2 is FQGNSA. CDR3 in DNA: TGTGCCAGCAGCTTAGCGGGGCAGTCCTACGAGCAGTACTTC. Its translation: CASSLAGQSYEQYF.

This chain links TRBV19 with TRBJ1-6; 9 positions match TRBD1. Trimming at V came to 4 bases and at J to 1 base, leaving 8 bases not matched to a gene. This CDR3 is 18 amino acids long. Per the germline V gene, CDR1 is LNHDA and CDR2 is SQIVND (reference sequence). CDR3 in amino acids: CASSTGTGKRSYNSPLHF. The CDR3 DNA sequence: TGTGCCAGTAGTACCGGGACAGGGAAGAGGTCCTATAATTCACCCCTCCACTTT.

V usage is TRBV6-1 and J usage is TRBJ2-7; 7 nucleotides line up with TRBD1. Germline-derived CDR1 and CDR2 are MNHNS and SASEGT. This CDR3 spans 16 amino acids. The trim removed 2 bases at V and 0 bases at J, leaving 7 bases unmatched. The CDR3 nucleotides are TGTGCCAGCAGTGAATTCGAGGGGGCGAGCTCCTACGAGCAGTACTTC. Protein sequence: CASSEFEGASSYEQYF.

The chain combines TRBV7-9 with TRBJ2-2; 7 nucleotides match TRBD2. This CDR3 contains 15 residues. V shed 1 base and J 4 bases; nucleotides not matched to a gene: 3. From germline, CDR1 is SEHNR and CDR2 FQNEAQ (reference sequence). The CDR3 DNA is TGTGCCAGCAGCTTAGAGGGAGGGCGCACCGGGGAGCTGTTTTTT. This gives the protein CASSLEGGRTGELFF.

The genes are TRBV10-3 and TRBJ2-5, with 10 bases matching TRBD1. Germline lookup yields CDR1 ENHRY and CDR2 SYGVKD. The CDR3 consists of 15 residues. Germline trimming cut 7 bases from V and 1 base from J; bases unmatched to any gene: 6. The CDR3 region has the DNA TGTGCCATCACCAAGACAGGGGGCGTCCAAGAGACCCAGTACTTC. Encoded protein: CAITKTGGVQETQYF.

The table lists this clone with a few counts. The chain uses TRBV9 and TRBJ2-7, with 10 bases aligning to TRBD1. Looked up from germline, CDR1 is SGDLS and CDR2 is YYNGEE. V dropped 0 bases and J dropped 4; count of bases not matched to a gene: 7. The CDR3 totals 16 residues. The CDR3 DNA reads TGTGCCAGCAGCGTAGGGCCGACAGGGGGCGATTACGAGCAGTACTTC. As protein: CASSVGPTGGDYEQYF.

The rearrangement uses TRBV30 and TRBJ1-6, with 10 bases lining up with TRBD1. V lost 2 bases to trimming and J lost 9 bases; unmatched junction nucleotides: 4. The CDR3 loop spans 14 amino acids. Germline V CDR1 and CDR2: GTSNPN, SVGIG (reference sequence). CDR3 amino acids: CAWSRDRGSSPLHF. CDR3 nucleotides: TGTGCCTGGAGTCGGGACAGGGGAAGTTCACCCCTCCACTTT.

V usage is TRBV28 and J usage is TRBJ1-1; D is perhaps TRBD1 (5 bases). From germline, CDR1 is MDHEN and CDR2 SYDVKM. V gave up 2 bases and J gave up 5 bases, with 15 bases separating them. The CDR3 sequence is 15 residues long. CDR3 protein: CASSLHPDRGTEAFF. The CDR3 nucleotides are TGTGCCAGCAGTTTACACCCAGACCGGGGGACTGAAGCTTTCTTT.

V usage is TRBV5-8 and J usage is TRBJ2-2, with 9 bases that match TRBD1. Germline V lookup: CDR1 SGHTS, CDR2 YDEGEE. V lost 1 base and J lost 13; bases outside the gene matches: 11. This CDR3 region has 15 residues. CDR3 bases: TGTGCCAGCAGCTTGTTCCCGGGACAGGGTAGTGGGCTGTTTTTT. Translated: CASSLFPGQGSGLFF.

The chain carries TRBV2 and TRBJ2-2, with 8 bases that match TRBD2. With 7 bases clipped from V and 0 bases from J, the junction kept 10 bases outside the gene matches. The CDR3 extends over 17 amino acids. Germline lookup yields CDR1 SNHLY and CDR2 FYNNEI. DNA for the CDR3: TGTGCCAGCAAGCGTCGCGGGGGGCCCGCGAACACCGGGGAGCTGTTTTTT. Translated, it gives CASKRRGGPANTGELFF.

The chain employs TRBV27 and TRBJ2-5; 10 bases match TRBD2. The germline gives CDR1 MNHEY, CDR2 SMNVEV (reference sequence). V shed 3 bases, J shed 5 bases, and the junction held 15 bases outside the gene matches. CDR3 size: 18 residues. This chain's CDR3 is CASSLGAILAGVGETQYF. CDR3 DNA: TGTGCCAGCAGTTTGGGGGCCATTCTAGCGGGGGTAGGTGAGACCCAGTACTTC.

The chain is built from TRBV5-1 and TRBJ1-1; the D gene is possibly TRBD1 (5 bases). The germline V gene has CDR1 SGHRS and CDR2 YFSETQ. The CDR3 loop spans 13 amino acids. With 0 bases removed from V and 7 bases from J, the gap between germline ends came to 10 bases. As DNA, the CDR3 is TGCGCCAGCAGCTTGGGAGTGCAGGGTGAAGCTTTCTTT. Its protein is CASSLGVQGEAFF.

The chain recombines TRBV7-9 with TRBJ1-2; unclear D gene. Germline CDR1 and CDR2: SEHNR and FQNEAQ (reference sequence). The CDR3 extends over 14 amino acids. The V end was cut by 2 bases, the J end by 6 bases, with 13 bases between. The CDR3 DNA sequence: TGTGCCAGCAGCTTAAATCTCGGGGAGGATGGCTACACCTTC. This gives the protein CASSLNLGEDGYTF. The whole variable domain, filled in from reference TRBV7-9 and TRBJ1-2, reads DTGVSQNPRHKITKRGQNVTFRCDPISEHNRLYWYRQTLGQGPEFLTYFQNEAQLEKSRLLSDRFSAERPKGSFSTLEIQRTEQGDSAMYLCASSLNLGEDGYTFGSGTRLTVV.

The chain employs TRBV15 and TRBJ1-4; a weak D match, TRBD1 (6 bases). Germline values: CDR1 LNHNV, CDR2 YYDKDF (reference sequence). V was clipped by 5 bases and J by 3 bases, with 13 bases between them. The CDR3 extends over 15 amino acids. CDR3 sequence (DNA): TGTGCCACCAGCCGATTAGGGGGGGCTAATGAAAAACTGTTTTTT. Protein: CATSRLGGANEKLFF.